This TCR beta chain was profiled in a study of blood T cell repertoires in COVID-19. TCRdb keeps only in-frame clones here, not all; method: immunoSEQ multiplex PCR. The data hold about 140,000 clones, with roughly four fifths observed a single time. Germline CDR1 SNHLY, CDR2 FYNNEI. The CDR3 runs to 11 residues. V lost 8 bases and J lost 7, with 11 bases in between. This rearrangement joins TRBV2 to TRBJ1-2; D perhaps matches TRBD1 (5 bases). This receptor was obtained from a woman aged 50 to 60 with active or convalescent COVID-19. Material for sequencing was peripheral blood. The CDR3 coding sequence is TGTGCCAGCTCCGGGGGGTTTGGCTACACCTTC. Its translation: CASSGGFGYTF.